The following is a T cell receptor (beta chain) sequence with its context. This entry is derived from a study of blood T cell repertoires in COVID-19. About the research overall: PBMCs, B-cell-depleted T cells, or T cells were the source of the cDNA or gDNA that made up the material.

The table came from immunoSEQ multiplex PCR; TCRdb's copy has only in-frame clones and leaves some out. The sample shows roughly 30,000 clones, about 72% of them seen only once. In germline, CDR1 is LNHDA, CDR2 SQIVND (reference sequence). V gave up 3 bases and J gave up 6 bases, with 9 bases separating them. The CDR3 is 13 residues long. The sequence was collected from a woman aged 55-70 years with acute or convalescent COVID-19. The sample taken for sequencing was peripheral blood. The rearrangement joins TRBV19 to TRBJ1-3; D is undetermined. The CDR3 region is CASSIGDVNTIYF. The DNA for the CDR3 is TGTGCCAGTAGTATCGGGGATGTAAACACCATATATTTT.